A few counts support the clone carrying this T cell receptor beta chain. Antigen: not known. Findings and limits, study-wide: The larger-cohort validation was restricted to a single TCR beta V-J rearrangement rather than whole repertoires.

TCRdb itself ran the 5' RACE reads through MiXCR, one entry per CDR3 protein. The sample records nearly 55,000 distinct CDR3 sequences, approximately 23% being singletons. Germline CDR1 and CDR2: SGHTA and FQGNSA. The CDR3 contains 14 residues. The V end lost 0 bases, the J end lost 0 bases, and 5 bases lay between the germline ends. The sequencing input was tumor-infiltrating naive CD4+ T cells sorted from the breast tumor. Described subset: naive CD4+ T cells, CD4+CD45RA+CD25-. The rearrangement links TRBV7-2 to TRBJ1-2, with D unclear. The clonotype comes from a female donor with breast cancer. The DNA for the CDR3 is TGTGCCAGCAGCTTAGCGCTGGCTAACTATGGCTACACCTTC. This sequence encodes CASSLALANYGYTF.